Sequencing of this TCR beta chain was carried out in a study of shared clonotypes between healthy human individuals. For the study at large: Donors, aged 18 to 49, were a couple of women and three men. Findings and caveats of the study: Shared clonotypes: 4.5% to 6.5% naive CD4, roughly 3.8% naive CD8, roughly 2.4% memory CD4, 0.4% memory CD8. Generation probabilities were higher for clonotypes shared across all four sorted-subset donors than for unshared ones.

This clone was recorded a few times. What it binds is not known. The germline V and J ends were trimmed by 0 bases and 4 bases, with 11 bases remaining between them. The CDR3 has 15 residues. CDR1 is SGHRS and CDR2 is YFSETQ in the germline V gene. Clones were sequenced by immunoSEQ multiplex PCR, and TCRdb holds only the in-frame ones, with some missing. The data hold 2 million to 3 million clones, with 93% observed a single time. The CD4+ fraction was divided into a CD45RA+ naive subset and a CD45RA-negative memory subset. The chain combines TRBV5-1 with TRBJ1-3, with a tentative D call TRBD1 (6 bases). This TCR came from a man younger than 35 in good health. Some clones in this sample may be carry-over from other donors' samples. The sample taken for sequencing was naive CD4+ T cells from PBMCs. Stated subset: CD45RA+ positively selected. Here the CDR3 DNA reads TGCGCCAGCAGCTTGGGACAGGAACGCGGAAACACCATATATTTT. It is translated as CASSLGQERGNTIYF. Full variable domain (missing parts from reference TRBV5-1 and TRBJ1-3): KAGVTQTPRYLIKTRGQQVTLSCSPISGHRSVSWYQQTPGQGLQFLFEYFSETQRNKGNFPGRFSGRQFSNSRSEMNVSTLELGDSALYLCASSLGQERGNTIYFGEGSWLTVV.